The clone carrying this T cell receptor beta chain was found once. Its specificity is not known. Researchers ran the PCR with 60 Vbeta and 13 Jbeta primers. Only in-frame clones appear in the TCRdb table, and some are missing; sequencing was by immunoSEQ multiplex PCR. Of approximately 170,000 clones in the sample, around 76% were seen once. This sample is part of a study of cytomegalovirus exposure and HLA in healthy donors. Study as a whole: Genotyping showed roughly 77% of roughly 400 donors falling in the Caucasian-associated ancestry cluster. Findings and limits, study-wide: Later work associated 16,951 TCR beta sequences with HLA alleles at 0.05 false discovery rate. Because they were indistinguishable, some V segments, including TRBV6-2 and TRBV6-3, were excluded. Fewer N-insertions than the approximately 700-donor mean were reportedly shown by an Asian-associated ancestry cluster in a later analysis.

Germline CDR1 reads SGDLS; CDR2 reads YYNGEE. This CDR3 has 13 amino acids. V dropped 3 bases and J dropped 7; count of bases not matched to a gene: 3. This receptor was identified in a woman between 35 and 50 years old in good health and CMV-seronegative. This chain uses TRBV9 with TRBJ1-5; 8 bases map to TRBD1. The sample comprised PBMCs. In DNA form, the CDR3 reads TGTGCCAGCAGCGGGACAGGGCAGCAGCCCCAGCATTTT. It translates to CASSGTGQQPQHF.